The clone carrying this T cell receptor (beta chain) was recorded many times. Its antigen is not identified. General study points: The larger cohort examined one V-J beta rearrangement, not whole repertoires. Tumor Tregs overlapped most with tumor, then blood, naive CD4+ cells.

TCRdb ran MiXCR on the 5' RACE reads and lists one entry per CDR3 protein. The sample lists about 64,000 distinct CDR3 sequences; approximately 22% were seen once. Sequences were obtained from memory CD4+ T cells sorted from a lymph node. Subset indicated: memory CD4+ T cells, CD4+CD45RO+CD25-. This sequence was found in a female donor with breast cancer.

The CDR3: CASSLVQITGELFF. CDR3 coding DNA: TGCGCCAGCAGCTTGGTTCAAATCACCGGGGAGCTGTTTTTT. The rearrangement uses TRBV5-1 and TRBJ2-2; D is undetermined. Germline V gene data show CDR1 as SGHRS and CDR2 as YFSETQ. The CDR3 spans 14 residues. Trimming removed 0 bases from V and 4 bases from J, with 7 bases in between.